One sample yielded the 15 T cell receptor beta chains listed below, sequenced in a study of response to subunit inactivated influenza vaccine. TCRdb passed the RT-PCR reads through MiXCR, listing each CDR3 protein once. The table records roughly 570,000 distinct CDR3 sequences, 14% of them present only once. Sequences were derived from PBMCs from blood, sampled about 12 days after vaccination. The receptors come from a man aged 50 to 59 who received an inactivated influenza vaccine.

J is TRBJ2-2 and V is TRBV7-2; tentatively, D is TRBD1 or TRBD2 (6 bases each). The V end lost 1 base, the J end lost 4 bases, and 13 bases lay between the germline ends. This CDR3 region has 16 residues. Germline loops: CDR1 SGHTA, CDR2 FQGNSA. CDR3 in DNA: TGTGCCAGCAGCTTAGTTTCGGGGGCCACCACCGGGGAGCTGTTTTTT. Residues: CASSLVSGATTGELFF. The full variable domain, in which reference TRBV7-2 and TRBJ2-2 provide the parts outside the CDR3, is GAGVSQSPSNKVTEKGKDVELRCDPISGHTALYWYRQSLGQGLEFLIYFQGNSAPDKSGLPSDRFSAERTGGSVSTLTIQRTQQEDSAVYLCASSLVSGATTGELFFGEGSRLTVL.

CDR3 DNA: TGCAGCGTCCCCGGGACAGCTTATTTAGATGAGCAGTTCTTC. Protein sequence: CSVPGTAYLDEQFF. This chain joins TRBV29-1 and TRBJ2-1, with 7 bases aligning to TRBD1. Germline CDR1 SQVTM, CDR2 ANQGSEA. The CDR3 is 14 residues long. With V trimmed by 6 bases and J by 8 bases, 13 bases remained unmatched.

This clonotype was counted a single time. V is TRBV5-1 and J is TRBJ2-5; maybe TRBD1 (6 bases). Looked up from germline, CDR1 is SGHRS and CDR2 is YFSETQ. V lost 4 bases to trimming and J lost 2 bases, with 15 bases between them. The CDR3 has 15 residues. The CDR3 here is CASSADRTRQETQYF. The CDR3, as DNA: TGCGCCAGCAGCGCCGACAGGACCCGTCAAGAGACCCAGTACTTC.

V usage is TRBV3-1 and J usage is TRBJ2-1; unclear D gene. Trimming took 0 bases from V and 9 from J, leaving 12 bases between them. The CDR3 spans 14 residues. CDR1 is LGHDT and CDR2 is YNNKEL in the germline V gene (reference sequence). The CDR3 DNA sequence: TGTGCCAGCAGCCAAGAGGTAGGGTTAAGTGAGCAGTTCTTC. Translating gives CASSQEVGLSEQFF.

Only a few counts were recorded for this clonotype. In nucleotides, the CDR3 is TGCGCCAGCAGCCAGACAGGGGTTCACGAGCAGTACTTC. Its protein is CASSQTGVHEQYF. The J gene is TRBJ2-7, the V gene TRBV4-1, with TRBD1 identical over 8 bases. The junction had 3 bases not matched to a gene; V was cut back by 3 bases and J by 5 bases. The V gene's germline CDR1 is MGHRA and CDR2 YSYEKL. The CDR3 length is 13 residues.

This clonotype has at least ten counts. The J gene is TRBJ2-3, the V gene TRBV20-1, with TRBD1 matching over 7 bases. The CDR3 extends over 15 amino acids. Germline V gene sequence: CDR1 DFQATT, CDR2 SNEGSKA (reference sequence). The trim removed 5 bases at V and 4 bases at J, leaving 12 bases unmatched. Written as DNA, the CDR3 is TGCAGTGCTCGGGGTCAGGGGGTATGGGCAGATACGCAGTATTTT. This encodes CSARGQGVWADTQYF.

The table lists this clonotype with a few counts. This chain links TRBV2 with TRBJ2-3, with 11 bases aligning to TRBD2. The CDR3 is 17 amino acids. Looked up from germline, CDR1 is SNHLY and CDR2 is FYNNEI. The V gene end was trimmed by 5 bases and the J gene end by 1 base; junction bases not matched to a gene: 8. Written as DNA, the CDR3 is TGTGCCAGCAGTACTAGCGGGAGTTATCTTGGCACAGATACGCAGTATTTT. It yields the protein CASSTSGSYLGTDTQYF.

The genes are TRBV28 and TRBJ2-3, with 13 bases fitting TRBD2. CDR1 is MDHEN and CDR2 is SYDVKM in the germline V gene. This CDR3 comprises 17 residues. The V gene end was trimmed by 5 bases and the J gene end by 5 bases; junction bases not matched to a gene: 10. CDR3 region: CASSPRLLAGGGDTQYF. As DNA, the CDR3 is TGTGCCAGCAGTCCTAGATTACTAGCGGGAGGGGGAGATACGCAGTATTTT.

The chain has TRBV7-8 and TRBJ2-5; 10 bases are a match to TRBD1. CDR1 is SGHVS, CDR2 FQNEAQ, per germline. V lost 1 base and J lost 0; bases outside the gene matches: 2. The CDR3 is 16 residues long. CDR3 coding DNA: TGTGCCAGCAGCTTAGGTGGGACAGGGGACCAAGAGACCCAGTACTTC. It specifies CASSLGGTGDQETQYF.

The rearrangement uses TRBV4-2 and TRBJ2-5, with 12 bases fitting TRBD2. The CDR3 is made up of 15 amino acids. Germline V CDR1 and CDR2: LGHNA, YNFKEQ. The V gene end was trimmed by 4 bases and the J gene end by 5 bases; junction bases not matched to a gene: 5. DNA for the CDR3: TGTGCCAGCAGCCTTGGACTAGCGGGACTTGAGACCCAGTACTTC. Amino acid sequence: CASSLGLAGLETQYF.

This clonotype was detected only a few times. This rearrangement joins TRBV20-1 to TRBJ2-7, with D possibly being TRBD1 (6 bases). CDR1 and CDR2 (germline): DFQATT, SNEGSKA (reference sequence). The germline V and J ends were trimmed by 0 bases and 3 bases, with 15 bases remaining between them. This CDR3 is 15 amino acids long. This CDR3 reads CSARDRRQVIYEQYF. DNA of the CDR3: TGCAGTGCTAGAGATCGGAGACAGGTTATCTACGAGCAGTACTTC.

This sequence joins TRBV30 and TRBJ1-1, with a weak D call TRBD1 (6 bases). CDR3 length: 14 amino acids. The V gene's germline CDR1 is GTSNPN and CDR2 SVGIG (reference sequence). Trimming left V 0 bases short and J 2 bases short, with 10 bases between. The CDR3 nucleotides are TGTGCCTGGAGTGTCCGGGACAAAAACACTGAAGCTTTCTTT. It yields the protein CAWSVRDKNTEAFF.

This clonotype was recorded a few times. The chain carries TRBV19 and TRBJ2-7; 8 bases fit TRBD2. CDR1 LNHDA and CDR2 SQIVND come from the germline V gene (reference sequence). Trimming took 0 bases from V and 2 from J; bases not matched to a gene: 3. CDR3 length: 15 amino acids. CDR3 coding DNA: TGTGCCAGTAGTATAGATAGCGGGACGACCTACGAGCAGTACTTC. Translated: CASSIDSGTTYEQYF. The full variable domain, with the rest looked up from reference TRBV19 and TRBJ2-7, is DGGITQSPKYLFRKEGQNVTLSCEQNLNHDAMYWYRQDPGQGLRLIYYSQIVNDFQKGDIAEGYSVSREKKESFPLTVTSAQKNPTAFYLCASSIDSGTTYEQYFGPGTRLTVT.

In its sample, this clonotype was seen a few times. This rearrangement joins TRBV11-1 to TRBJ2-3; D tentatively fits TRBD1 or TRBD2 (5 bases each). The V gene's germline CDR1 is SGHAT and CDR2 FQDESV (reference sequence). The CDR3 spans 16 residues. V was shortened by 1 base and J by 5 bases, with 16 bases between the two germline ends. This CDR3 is CASSLEGRVGKDTQYF. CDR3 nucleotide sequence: TGTGCCAGCAGCTTAGAGGGCAGGGTCGGGAAAGATACGCAGTATTTT.

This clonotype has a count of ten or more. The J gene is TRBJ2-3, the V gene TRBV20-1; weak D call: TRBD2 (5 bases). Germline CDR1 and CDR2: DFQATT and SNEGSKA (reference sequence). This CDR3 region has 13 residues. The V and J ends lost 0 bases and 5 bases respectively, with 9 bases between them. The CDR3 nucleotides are TGCAGTGCTAGAGATCTAGCAAGAGATACGCAGTATTTT. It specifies CSARDLARDTQYF.